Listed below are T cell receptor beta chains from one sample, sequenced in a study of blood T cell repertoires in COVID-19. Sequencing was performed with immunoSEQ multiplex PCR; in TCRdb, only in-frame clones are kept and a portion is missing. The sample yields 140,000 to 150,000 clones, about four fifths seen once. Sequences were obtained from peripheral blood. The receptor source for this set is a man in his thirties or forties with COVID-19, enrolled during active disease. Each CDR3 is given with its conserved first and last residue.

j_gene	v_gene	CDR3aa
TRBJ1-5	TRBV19	CASSKGTFSNQPQHF
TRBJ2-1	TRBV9	CASSVKAGGVGQFF
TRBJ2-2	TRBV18	CASSPLRRTGPFPTGELFF
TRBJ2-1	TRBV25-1	CASKPGLAGGPGVNEQFF
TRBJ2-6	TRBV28	CASTYSGANVLTF
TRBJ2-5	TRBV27	CASTRFRGSETQYF
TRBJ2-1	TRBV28	CASSSRTTPRYNEQFF
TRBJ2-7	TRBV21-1	CASSKVRHIYEQYF
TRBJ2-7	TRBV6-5	CASRTTSGRGEQYF
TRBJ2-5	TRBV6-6	CASISLDRARSAQYF
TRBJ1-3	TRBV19	CASIPAPRLAGNTIYF
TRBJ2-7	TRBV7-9	CASSQSAGDYEQYF
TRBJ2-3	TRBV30	CAWRDRGTDTQYF
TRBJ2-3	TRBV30	CAWRPGVTRTRTTDTQYF
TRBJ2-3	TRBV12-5	CASRTDTDTQYF
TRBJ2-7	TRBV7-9	CASSPTGVVPYRGHEQYF
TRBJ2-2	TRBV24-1	CATSDLQIFSSGSLSNTGELFF
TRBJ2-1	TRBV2	CASSPPSGPAGVEQFF
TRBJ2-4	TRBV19	CASTPKAGVWSKNIQYF
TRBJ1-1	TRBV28	CASSPESGTTNTEAFF
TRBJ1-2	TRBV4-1	CASSQDSRGLDNYGYTF
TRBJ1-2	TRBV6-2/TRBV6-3	CASSYSGVNYGYTF
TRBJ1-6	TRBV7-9	CASSLEGASPLHF
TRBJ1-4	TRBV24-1	CATSDLLTGAGEKLFF
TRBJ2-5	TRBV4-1	CASSYRGLAEETQYF
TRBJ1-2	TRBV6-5	CASSSGRSNYGYTF
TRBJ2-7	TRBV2	CASSDSGYEQYF
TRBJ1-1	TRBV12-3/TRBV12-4	CASSSPGQETF
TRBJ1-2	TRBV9	CASSMQGNYGYTF